The clone carrying this T cell receptor beta chain showed up just a few times. The antigen remains undetermined. This record comes from a study of T-cell reconstitution after alpha-beta-depleted transplantation in children. Regarding the study as a whole: T-cell counts and diversity at one year post-transplant came mainly from newly produced T cells. After transplant, at about two months, alpha-beta T cells were reportedly derived from several hundred expanded graft clones. Surviving recipient T cells and intrathymic progenitors accounted for some patients' high TCRbeta diversity at day 60.

TCRbeta library construction was performed incorporating unique molecular identifiers. TCRdb reanalysed the PCR reads using MiXCR and keeps one entry per CDR3 protein. The sample consists of approximately 630,000 distinct CDR3 sequences, about 12% of them appearing once. V lost 2 bases, J lost 3 bases, and 11 bases lay in between. There are 14 residues in the CDR3. Germline lookup yields CDR1 SEHNR and CDR2 FQNEAQ (reference sequence). The sequence was obtained from a girl aged 2 to 10 with congenital amegakaryocytic thrombocytopenia, due to receive a stem cell transplant. The chain couples TRBV7-9 to TRBJ2-7; the D call may be TRBD1 or TRBD2 (5 bases each). The specimen comprised PBMCs, sampled before TCRalphabeta/CD19-depleted stem cell transplant. DNA of the CDR3: TGTGCCAGCAGCTTATCTTGGGGGAGCTACGAGCAGTACTTC. This codes for CASSLSWGSYEQYF.